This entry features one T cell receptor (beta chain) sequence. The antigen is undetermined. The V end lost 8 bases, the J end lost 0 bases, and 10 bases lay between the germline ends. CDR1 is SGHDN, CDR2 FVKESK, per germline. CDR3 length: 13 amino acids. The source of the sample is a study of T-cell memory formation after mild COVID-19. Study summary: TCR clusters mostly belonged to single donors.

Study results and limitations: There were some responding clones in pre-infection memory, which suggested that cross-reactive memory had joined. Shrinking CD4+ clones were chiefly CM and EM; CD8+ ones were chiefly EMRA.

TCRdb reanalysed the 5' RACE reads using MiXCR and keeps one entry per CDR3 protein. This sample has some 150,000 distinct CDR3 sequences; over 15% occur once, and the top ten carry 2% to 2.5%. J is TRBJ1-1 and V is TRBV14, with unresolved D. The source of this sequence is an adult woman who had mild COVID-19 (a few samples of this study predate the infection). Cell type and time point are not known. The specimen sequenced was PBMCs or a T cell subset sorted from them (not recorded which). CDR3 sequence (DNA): TGTGCCAGCGAGATGTTCATGAACACTGAAGCTTTCTTT. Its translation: CASEMFMNTEAFF.